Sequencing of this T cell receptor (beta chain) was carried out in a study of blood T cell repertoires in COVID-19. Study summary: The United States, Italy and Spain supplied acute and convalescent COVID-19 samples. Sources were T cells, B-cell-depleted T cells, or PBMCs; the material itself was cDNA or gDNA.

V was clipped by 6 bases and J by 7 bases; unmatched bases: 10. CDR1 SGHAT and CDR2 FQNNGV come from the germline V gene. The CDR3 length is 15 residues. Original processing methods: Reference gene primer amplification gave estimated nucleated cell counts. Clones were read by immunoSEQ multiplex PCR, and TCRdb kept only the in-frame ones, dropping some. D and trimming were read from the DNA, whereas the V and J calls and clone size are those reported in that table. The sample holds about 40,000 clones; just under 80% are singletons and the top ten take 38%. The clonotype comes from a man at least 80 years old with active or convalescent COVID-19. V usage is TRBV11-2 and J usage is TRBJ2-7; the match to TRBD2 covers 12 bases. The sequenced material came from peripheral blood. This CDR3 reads CASRPRLAGVLEQYF. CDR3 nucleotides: TGTGCCAGCAGGCCCCGACTAGCGGGAGTTCTGGAGCAGTACTTC.